This passage covers 28 T cell receptor beta chains from one sample sequenced in a study of blood T cells in healthy people across ages. For the second PCR, which ran for about 7 to 12 cycles, a sample-barcoded 5' primer and a J-beta primer mix were used. Each CDR3 protein gets one entry after TCRdb re-called the 5' RACE reads with MiXCR. Of roughly 1,100,000 distinct CDR3 sequences listed, 25% were seen once; the top ten hold about 0.69%. The data also belong to a second study, concerning T cells of mothers and their children.

The sample consisted of blood. The receptors originated from a girl aged 2 to 9 in good health.

This clonotype was seen more than once but under ten times. The rearrangement joins TRBV2 to TRBJ2-1; 7 bases match TRBD2. The CDR3 is 15 amino acids. The V gene end was trimmed by 0 bases and the J gene end by 5 bases; junction bases not matched to a gene: 4. CDR1 is SNHLY and CDR2 is FYNNEI in the germline V gene. The CDR3 sequence: CASSEADLADNEQFF. The CDR3 DNA reads as TGTGCCAGCAGTGAAGCGGATCTAGCGGACAATGAGCAGTTCTTC.

This clonotype showed up just a few times. The V call is TRBV5-1, the J call TRBJ2-5; D remains unclear. CDR3 length: 15 amino acids. The germline V gene encodes CDR1 SGHRS and CDR2 YFSETQ. Deletions cut 0 bases from V and 1 base from J, with 10 bases between. DNA of the CDR3: TGCGCCAGCAGCTTGGAGTCTGGCCCCCAAGAGACCCAGTACTTC. Translation: CASSLESGPQETQYF.

This clonotype has at least ten counts. V is TRBV5-6 and J is TRBJ2-1; 9 bases align to TRBD2. V was pared by 5 bases and J by 8 bases, with 14 bases of the junction left unmatched. The germline gives CDR1 SGHDT, CDR2 YYEEEE. CDR3 length: 16 amino acids. The CDR3 nucleotides read TGTGCCAGCAGTCCTGACCGGGGACTAGCAGGGGATGAGCAGTTCTTC. Translating it yields CASSPDRGLAGDEQFF.

This clonotype was picked up a small number of times. This sequence joins TRBV4-3 and TRBJ1-2; D is possibly TRBD1 (6 bases). Germline assignment: CDR1 LGHNA and CDR2 YSLEER. The CDR3 length is 14 residues. With 0 bases removed from V and 7 bases from J, the gap between germline ends came to 12 bases. The CDR3 DNA is TGCGCCAGCAGCCAAGAGGGGCCAGGGGCTGGCTACACCTTC. Translated: CASSQEGPGAGYTF.

This rearrangement joins TRBV28 to TRBJ2-4, with D perhaps matching TRBD1 (6 bases). This CDR3 spans 14 amino acids. V was trimmed by 5 bases and J by 12 bases, leaving 20 bases between them. The germline V gene encodes CDR1 MDHEN and CDR2 SYDVKM. CDR3 bases: TGTGCCAGCAGTCTTGGTGGAAGGGGGATTGCTCAGTACTTC. Translated, it gives CASSLGGRGIAQYF. Variable domain in full (rest from reference TRBV28 and TRBJ2-4): DVKVTQSSRYLVKRTGEKVFLECVQDMDHENMFWYRQDPGLGLRLIYFSYDVKMKEKGDIPEGYSVSREKKERFSLILESASTNQTSMYLCASSLGGRGIAQYFGAGTRLSVL.

The chain is built from TRBV13 and TRBJ2-1; 7 bases align to TRBD1. V gave up 4 bases and J gave up 5 bases; unmatched junction bases: 8. The CDR3 runs to 15 residues. Germline-derived CDR1 and CDR2 are PRHDT and FYEKMQ (reference sequence). CDR3 sequence (DNA): TGTGCCAGCAGCTCCGCCGGGACAGTCAACAATGAGCAGTTCTTC. Its translation: CASSSAGTVNNEQFF. Combining the CDR3 with reference TRBV13 and TRBJ2-1 gives the whole variable domain AAGVIQSPRHLIKEKRETATLKCYPIPRHDTVYWYQQGPGQDPQFLISFYEKMQSDKGSIPDRFSAQQFSDYHSELNMSSLELGDSALYFCASSSAGTVNNEQFFGPGTRLTVL.

This clonotype was observed a single time. The J gene is TRBJ1-1, the V gene TRBV10-3; D not resolved. The V gene lost 3 bases and the J gene lost 0 bases, with 5 bases spanning the gap. This CDR3 is 13 amino acids long. From germline, CDR1 is ENHRY and CDR2 SYGVKD. The CDR3 DNA follows: TGTGCCATCAGTGAAGGGTTGAACACTGAAGCTTTCTTT. Protein sequence: CAISEGLNTEAFF.

This clonotype showed up just once. The V and J genes are TRBV2 and TRBJ1-5; possibly TRBD1 for D (5 bases). CDR1 is SNHLY and CDR2 is FYNNEI in the germline V gene. Trimming shortened V by 0 bases and J by 6 bases, and 18 bases separated the two germline ends. The CDR3 sequence is 17 residues long. The DNA for the CDR3 is TGTGCCAGCAGTGAAGCGCAATACGCGGGGCCTGGTCAGCCCCAGCATTTT. This encodes CASSEAQYAGPGQPQHF.

The DNA for the CDR3 is TGCAGCGTAGATGGGACTAGTGGCCTGCGGGGCAATGAGCAGTTCTTC. Its protein is CSVDGTSGLRGNEQFF. The chain recombines TRBV29-1 with TRBJ2-1; 8 bases line up with TRBD2. The CDR3 totals 16 residues. V lost 6 bases and J lost 6; bases outside the gene matches: 16. Per germline, CDR1 SQVTM and CDR2 ANQGSEA.

The J gene is TRBJ1-2, the V gene TRBV10-3; 8 bases match TRBD1. CDR3 length: 13 residues. Germline-derived CDR1 and CDR2 are ENHRY and SYGVKD. The trim removed 3 bases at V and 6 bases at J, leaving 3 bases unmatched. In DNA, the CDR3 is TGTGCCATCAGTGATATGACAGGGGATGGCTACACCTTC. Protein product: CAISDMTGDGYTF.

The chain joins TRBV29-1 to TRBJ1-1; perhaps TRBD1 as D (5 bases). The CDR3 is made up of 13 amino acids. Between the trimmed V and J ends, which lost 7 bases and 4 bases, there was a span of 16 bases. Germline CDR1 reads SQVTM; CDR2 reads ANQGSEA. The CDR3 protein is CSATPGLGTEAFF. The CDR3 region has the DNA TGCAGCGCTACGCCGGGACTGGGCACTGAAGCTTTCTTT. Based on the CDR3 plus reference TRBV29-1 and TRBJ1-1, the full variable domain is SAVISQKPSRDICQRGTSLTIQCQVDSQVTMMFWYRQQPGQSLTLIATANQGSEATYESGFVIDKFPISRPNLTFSTLTVSNMSPEDSSIYLCSATPGLGTEAFFGQGTRLTVV.

The gene calls are TRBV7-6 and TRBJ2-5; 9 positions agree with TRBD1. The end of the DNA fits TRBJ2-7 better, so the J call may be wrong. The CDR3 length is 15 residues. Germline loops: CDR1 SGHVS, CDR2 FNYEAQ. The CDR3 DNA reads TGTGCCAGCAGCTCATCGGGACAGGGAATCTACGAGCAGTACTTC. Protein: CASSSSGQGIYEQYF.

The chain is built from TRBV3-1 and TRBJ2-5, with 7 bases lining up with TRBD1. Germline V CDR1 and CDR2: LGHDT, YNNKEL (reference sequence). The V segment lost 5 bases and the J segment 1 base; nucleotides outside the gene matches: 19. This CDR3 is 19 amino acids long. The CDR3 region is CASSSEGQAIESLQETQYF. In DNA, the CDR3 is TGTGCCAGCAGCTCGGAAGGACAGGCCATAGAGTCCCTCCAAGAGACCCAGTACTTC.

This clonotype was observed a few times. This sequence joins TRBV29-1 and TRBJ2-5; 11 bases are shared with TRBD1. The last part of the DNA fits TRBJ2-7 better; the J call may be wrong. This CDR3 has 14 amino acids. Germline V CDR1 and CDR2: SQVTM, ANQGSEA. CDR3 residues: CSAWDRGKKNEQYF. The CDR3 bases are TGCAGCGCGTGGGACAGGGGGAAGAAAAACGAGCAGTACTTC.

This clonotype has just a few counts. The chain is built from TRBV21-1 and TRBJ2-2. TRBV21-1 is given as a pseudogene. The CDR3 covers 13 residues. CDR3 nucleotide sequence: TGTGCCTGCAGCAATCGGGGCACCGGGGAGCTGTTTTTT. As protein: CACSNRGTGELFF.

The chain has TRBV24-1 and TRBJ2-5; D remains unclear. V lost 1 base and J 5 bases, leaving 4 bases between the germline ends. The CDR3 covers 12 residues. Germline-derived CDR1 and CDR2 are KGHDR and SFDVKD. CDR3 bases: TGTGCCACCAGTGATTTATCGGAGACCCAGTACTTC. Its protein is CATSDLSETQYF.

This rearrangement joins TRBV12-3 or TRBV12-4 to TRBJ2-7; 16 bases line up with TRBD2. The CDR3 has 20 residues. The trim removed 9 bases at V and 0 bases at J, leaving 17 bases unmatched. The CDR3 nucleotides read TGTGCCAGTAGAGGGGGGTATGGGACTAGCGGGAGGGTAAGCTCCTACGAGCAGTACTTC. This codes for CASRGGYGTSGRVSSYEQYF.

The V call is TRBV25-1, the J call TRBJ2-4, with TRBD1 as a possible D gene (6 bases). Between the trimmed V and J ends, which lost 11 bases and 0 bases, there was a span of 14 bases. Germline V gene sequence: CDR1 MGHDK, CDR2 SYGVNS. The CDR3 is made up of 14 amino acids. This CDR3 reads CAPCGQKAKNIQYF. The CDR3 coding sequence is TGTGCCCCCTGTGGACAGAAAGCCAAAAACATTCAGTACTTC.

This chain uses TRBV3-1 with TRBJ2-4; D is perhaps TRBD1 (5 bases). The CDR3 spans 14 residues. Germline V gene sequence: CDR1 LGHDT, CDR2 YNNKEL (reference sequence). V was cut by 0 bases and J by 12 bases, with 15 bases left in between. The CDR3 DNA reads TGTGCCAGCAGCCAAGAAAGTTTTCAGGGTGCTCAGTACTTC. Amino acid sequence: CASSQESFQGAQYF.

Only a few counts were recorded for this clonotype. The CDR3: CSAREEGMLEGGYTF. The DNA of the CDR3 is TGCAGTGCTAGAGAAGAGGGGATGCTTGAGGGTGGCTACACCTTC. The chain carries TRBV20-1 and TRBJ1-2, with D possibly TRBD1 on 5 matching bases. CDR3 length: 15 amino acids. The germline V gene has CDR1 DFQATT and CDR2 SNEGSKA (reference sequence). Trimming took off 0 bases at V and 7 bases at J, with 18 bases between the two ends.

J is TRBJ2-1 and V is TRBV5-1, with TRBD2 matching 14 bases. The CDR3 has 18 residues. V lost 4 bases, J lost 8 bases, and 14 bases stayed unmatched. Looked up from germline, CDR1 is SGHRS and CDR2 is YFSETQ. CDR3 residues: CASSLGLAGANLLDEQFF. As DNA, the CDR3 is TGCGCCAGCAGCCTGGGACTAGCGGGAGCCAACTTACTGGATGAGCAGTTCTTC.

Here the CDR3 DNA reads TGCAGTGCTCCTTCCCGAAGCTCCTACAATGAGCAGTTCTTC. Translating it yields CSAPSRSSYNEQFF. The chain is built from TRBV20-1 and TRBJ2-1; D gene ambiguous. This CDR3 contains 14 residues. The germline CDR1 and CDR2 sequences are DFQATT and SNEGSKA (reference sequence). V lost 5 bases to trimming and J lost 0 bases, with 11 bases between them.

This clonotype was counted a few times. V usage is TRBV12-3 or TRBV12-4 and J usage is TRBJ2-1, with D maybe TRBD2 (5 bases). V lost 7 bases, J lost 1 base, and 8 bases lay in between. This CDR3 spans 13 amino acids. The CDR3 is CASMTGSYNEQFF. DNA of the CDR3: TGTGCCAGCATGACGGGGTCCTACAATGAGCAGTTCTTC.

This clonotype has more than one count but fewer than ten. V and J are TRBV7-3 and TRBJ2-3; D is perhaps TRBD2 (6 bases). Trimming removed 3 bases at V and 3 bases at J, with 16 bases between. Looked up from germline, CDR1 is SGHTA and CDR2 is FQGTGA. The CDR3 consists of 16 residues. CDR3 in amino acids: CASSFRLGPSTDTQYF. The CDR3 coding sequence is TGTGCCAGCAGCTTCCGACTAGGTCCTTCGACAGATACGCAGTATTTT.

This clonotype was picked up a small number of times. The chain joins TRBV15 to TRBJ2-3; the match to TRBD2 covers 12 bases. The CDR3 consists of 15 residues. The germline CDR1 and CDR2 sequences are LNHNV and YYDKDF (reference sequence). The V and J ends lost 6 bases and 2 bases, in that order; junction bases with no gene match: 3. The CDR3 is CATRTSGGHTDTQYF. The CDR3 DNA reads TGTGCCACCAGGACTAGCGGGGGTCACACAGATACGCAGTATTTT.

This clonotype was found a few times. V is TRBV27 and J is TRBJ1-1; D not resolved. Trimming stripped 3 bases from V and 5 bases from J, with 10 bases between. Germline CDR1 reads MNHEY; CDR2 reads SMNVEV (reference sequence). The CDR3 sequence is 13 residues long. This CDR3 reads CASSFDPETEAFF. Written as DNA, the CDR3 is TGTGCCAGCAGTTTTGATCCCGAGACTGAAGCTTTCTTT.

This clonotype was seen only a few times. The chain combines TRBV10-3 with TRBJ1-5; D gene uncertain. Germline loops: CDR1 ENHRY, CDR2 SYGVKD. The CDR3 has 12 amino acids. Trimming shortened V by 4 bases and J by 3 bases, and 4 bases separated the two germline ends. The CDR3 DNA sequence: TGTGCCATCAGTGGTACCAATCAGCCCCAGCATTTT. This codes for CAISGTNQPQHF.

DNA for the CDR3: TGTGCCAGCAGCCCCGGGACCCCCAGGGGAGATTCACCCCTCCACTTT. It yields the protein CASSPGTPRGDSPLHF. The chain uses TRBV4-2 and TRBJ1-6; weak D call: TRBD1 (6 bases). This CDR3 contains 16 residues. With 4 bases removed from V and 8 bases from J, the gap between germline ends came to 18 bases. From germline, CDR1 is LGHNA and CDR2 YNFKEQ.